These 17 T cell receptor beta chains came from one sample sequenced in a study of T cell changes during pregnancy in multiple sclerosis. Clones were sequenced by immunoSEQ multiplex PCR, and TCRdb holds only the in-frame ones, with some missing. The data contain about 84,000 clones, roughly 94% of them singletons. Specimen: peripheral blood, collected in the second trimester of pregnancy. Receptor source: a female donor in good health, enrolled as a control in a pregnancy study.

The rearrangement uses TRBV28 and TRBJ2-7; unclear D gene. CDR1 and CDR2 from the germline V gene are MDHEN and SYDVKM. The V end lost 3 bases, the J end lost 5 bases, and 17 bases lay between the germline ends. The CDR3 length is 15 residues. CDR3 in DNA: TGTGCCAGCAGTTTTTCCGGGTGGAAAAAGCACGAGCAGTACTTC. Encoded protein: CASSFSGWKKHEQYF.

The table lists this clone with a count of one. The CDR3 protein is CASGQGAGDSPLHF. As DNA, the CDR3 is TGTGCCAGCGGCCAGGGCGCGGGGGATTCACCCCTCCACTTT. The chain carries TRBV7-2 and TRBJ1-6, with a possible D match to TRBD1 (5 bases). The CDR3 has 14 amino acids. Germline V lookup: CDR1 SGHTA, CDR2 FQGNSA. V lost 8 bases and J lost 8, with 16 bases in between.

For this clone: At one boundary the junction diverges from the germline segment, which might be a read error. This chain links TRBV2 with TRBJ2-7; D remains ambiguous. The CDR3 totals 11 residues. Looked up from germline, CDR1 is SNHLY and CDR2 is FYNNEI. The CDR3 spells CASSVLYGQYF. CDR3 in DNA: TGTGCCAGCAGTGTCTTGTACGGGCAGTACTTC.

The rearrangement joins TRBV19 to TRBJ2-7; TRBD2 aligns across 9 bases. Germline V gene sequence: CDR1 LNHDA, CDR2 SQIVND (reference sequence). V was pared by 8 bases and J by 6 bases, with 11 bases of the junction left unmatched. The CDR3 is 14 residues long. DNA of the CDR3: TGTGCCAGTTCCTTTGCGGGAGGGCCGCTCGAGCAGTACTTC. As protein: CASSFAGGPLEQYF.

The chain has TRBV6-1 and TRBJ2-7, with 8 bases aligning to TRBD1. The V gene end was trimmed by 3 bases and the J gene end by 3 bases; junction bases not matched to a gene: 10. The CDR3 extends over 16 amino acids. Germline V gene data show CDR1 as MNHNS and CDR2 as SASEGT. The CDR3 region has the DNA TGTGCCAGCAGTGAGCTGGTGCGACAGGGGTTCTACGAGCAGTACTTC. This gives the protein CASSELVRQGFYEQYF.

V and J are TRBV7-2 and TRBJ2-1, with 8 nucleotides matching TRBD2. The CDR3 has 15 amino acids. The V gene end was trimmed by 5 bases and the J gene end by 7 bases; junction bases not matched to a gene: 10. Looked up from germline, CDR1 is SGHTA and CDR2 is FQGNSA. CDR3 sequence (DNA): TGTGCCAGCAGCGTGCGGGGGGTCTCTTCAAATGAGCAGTTCTTC. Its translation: CASSVRGVSSNEQFF.

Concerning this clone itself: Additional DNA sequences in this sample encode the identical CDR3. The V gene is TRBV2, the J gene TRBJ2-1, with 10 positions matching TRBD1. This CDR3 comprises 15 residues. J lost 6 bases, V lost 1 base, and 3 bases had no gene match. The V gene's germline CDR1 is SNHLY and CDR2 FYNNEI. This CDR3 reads CASSEGQGARNEQFF. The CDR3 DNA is TGTGCCAGCAGTGAAGGACAGGGGGCTCGCAATGAGCAGTTCTTC. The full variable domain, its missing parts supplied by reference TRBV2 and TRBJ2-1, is EPEVTQTPSHQVTQMGQEVILRCVPISNHLYFYWYRQILGQKVEFLVSFYNNEISEKSEIFDDQFSVERPDGSNFTLKIRSTKLEDSAMYFCASSEGQGARNEQFFGPGTRLTVL.

The CDR3 coding sequence is TGTGCCAGCAGTTCGGGACTAGCGGTATCCTACAATGAGCAGTTCTTC. Translated: CASSSGLAVSYNEQFF. The chain combines TRBV28 with TRBJ2-1, with 11 nucleotides matching TRBD2. V trimming: 4 bases; J trimming: 1 base; junction bases outside the gene matches: 3. Germline V gives CDR1 MDHEN, CDR2 SYDVKM. The CDR3 covers 16 residues.

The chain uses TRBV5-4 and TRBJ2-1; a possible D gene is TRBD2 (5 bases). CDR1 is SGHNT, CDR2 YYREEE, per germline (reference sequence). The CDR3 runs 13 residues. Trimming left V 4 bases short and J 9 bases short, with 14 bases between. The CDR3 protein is CASSLGEGGEQFF. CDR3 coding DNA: TGTGCCAGCAGCCTGGGCGAAGGAGGTGAGCAGTTCTTC.

The CDR3 loop reads CASSVGLAGPQETQYF. For the CDR3, the DNA is TGTGCCAGCAGCGTAGGGCTAGCGGGACCTCAAGAGACCCAGTACTTC. The chain is built from TRBV9 and TRBJ2-5; 9 nucleotides align to TRBD2. Germline CDR1 reads SGDLS; CDR2 reads YYNGEE. This CDR3 comprises 16 residues. J was trimmed by 2 bases and V by 0 bases; bases with no gene match: 5.

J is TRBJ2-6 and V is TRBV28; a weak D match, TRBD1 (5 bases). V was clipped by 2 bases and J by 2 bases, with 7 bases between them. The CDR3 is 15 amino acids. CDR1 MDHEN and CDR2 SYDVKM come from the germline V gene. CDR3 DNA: TGTGCCAGCAGTTTAAACAGGCCTGGGGCCAACGTCCTGACTTTC. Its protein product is CASSLNRPGANVLTF.

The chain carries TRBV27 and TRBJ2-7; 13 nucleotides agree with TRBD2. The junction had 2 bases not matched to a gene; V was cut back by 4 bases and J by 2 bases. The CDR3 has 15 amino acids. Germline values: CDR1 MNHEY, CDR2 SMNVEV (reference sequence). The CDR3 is CASSSLAGGPYEQYF. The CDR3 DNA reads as TGTGCCAGCAGTTCACTAGCGGGAGGGCCCTACGAGCAGTACTTC.

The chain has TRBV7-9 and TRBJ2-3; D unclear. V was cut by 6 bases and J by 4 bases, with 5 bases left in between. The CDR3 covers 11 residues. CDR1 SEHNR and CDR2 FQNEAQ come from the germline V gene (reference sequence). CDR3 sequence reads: CASSPADTQYF. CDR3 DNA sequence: TGTGCCAGCAGTCCCGCAGATACGCAGTATTTT.

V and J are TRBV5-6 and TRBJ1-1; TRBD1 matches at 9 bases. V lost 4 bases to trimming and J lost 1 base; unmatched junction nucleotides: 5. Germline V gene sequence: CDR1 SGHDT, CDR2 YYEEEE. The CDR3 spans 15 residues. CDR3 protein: CASSLGTGRNTEAFF. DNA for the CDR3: TGTGCCAGCAGCCTTGGGACAGGGAGGAACACTGAAGCTTTCTTT.

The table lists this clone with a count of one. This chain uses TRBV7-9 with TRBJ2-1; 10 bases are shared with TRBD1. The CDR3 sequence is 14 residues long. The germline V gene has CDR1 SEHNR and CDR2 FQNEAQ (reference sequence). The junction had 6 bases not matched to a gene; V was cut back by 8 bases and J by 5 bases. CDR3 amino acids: CASRRTGGDNEQFF. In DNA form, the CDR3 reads TGTGCCAGCCGACGGACAGGGGGGGACAATGAGCAGTTCTTC.

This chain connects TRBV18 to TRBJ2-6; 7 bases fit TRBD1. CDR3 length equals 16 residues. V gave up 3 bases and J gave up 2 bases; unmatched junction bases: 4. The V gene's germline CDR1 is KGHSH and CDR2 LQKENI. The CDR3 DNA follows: TGTGCCAGCTCACCGACAGGGAGTCCTGGGGCCAACGTCCTGACTTTC. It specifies CASSPTGSPGANVLTF. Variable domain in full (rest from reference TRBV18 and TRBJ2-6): NAGVMQNPRHLVRRRGQEARLRCSPMKGHSHVYWYRQLPEEGLKFMVYLQKENIIDESGMPKERFSAEFPKEGPSILRIQQVVRGDSAAYFCASSPTGSPGANVLTFGAGSRLTVL.

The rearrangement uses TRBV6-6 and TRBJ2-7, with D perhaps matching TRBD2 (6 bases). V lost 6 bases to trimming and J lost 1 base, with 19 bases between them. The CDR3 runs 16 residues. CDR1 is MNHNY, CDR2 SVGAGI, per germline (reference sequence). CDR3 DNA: TGTGCCAGCAGAACTCCAACCGGGACTGGATCCTACGAGCAGTACTTC. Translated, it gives CASRTPTGTGSYEQYF.